This TCR beta chain was identified during a study of blood T cell repertoires in COVID-19. The overall study: Both acute and convalescent COVID-19 samples were obtained from the United States, Italy and Spain. Nucleic acid was either cDNA or gDNA, and it came from T cells, B-cell-depleted T cells, or PBMCs.

Profiling relied on immunoSEQ multiplex PCR, and the TCRdb table lists in-frame clones only, not all of them. This sample has about 40,000 clones, with about 79% found just once. This clone was seen more than once but under ten times. The sequenced material came from peripheral blood. This receptor was taken from a human donor with acute or convalescent COVID-19. The donor label of this sample is uncertain.

The CDR3 loop reads CASSYPYYEQYF. CDR3 DNA sequence: TGTGCCAGCAGTTACCCTTACTACGAGCAGTACTTC. V gene TRBV6-2 or TRBV6-3 combines with J gene TRBJ2-7; D is ambiguous. The CDR3 extends over 12 amino acids. Germline V CDR1 and CDR2: MNHEY, SVGEGT. The V gene lost 2 bases and the J gene lost 3 bases, with 5 bases spanning the gap.